Sequencing of this T cell receptor (beta chain) was carried out in a study of blood T cell repertoires in COVID-19. Looking at the study overall: Samples of COVID-19 (acute and convalescent) were obtained from the United States, Italy and Spain. T cells, B-cell-depleted T cells, or PBMCs provided the cDNA or gDNA that served as material.

Authors' data handling: From reference gene primer amplification, estimates of nucleated cell counts were derived. Sequenced by immunoSEQ multiplex PCR; TCRdb stores in-frame clones only, minus some. V and J calls and clone size are given by that table; D and trimming were obtained from the DNA. Among 250,000 to 350,000 clones, more than 80% were seen once, and the ten largest hold around 6%. Germline-derived CDR1 and CDR2 are MNHEY and SMNVEV (reference sequence). The CDR3 contains 14 residues. Between the trimmed V and J ends, which lost 2 bases and 6 bases, there was a span of 14 bases. The material sequenced was peripheral blood. The sequence was obtained from a man aged 18 to 29 who had recovered from COVID-19. The genes are TRBV27 and TRBJ2-7; no reliable D call. CDR3: CASSLTVPIFEQYF. In nucleotides, the CDR3 is TGTGCCAGCAGTTTAACAGTTCCGATTTTCGAGCAGTACTTC.